This T cell receptor beta chain was retrieved from a study of identifying expanded T cells in peripheral blood. Germline loops: CDR1 MNHNS, CDR2 SASEGT. Trimming removed 3 bases from V and 7 bases from J, with 9 bases in between. This CDR3 has 13 residues. The repertoire was sequenced with immunoSEQ multiplex PCR; TCRdb's copy has only in-frame clones and lacks some. The sample contains roughly 81,000 clones, about four fifths of which appear only once. The sequenced sample consisted of blood. The gene calls are TRBV6-1 and TRBJ1-4; D possibly corresponds to TRBD1 (6 bases). The clonotype comes from a person aged 18 to 75 in good health. CDR3 coding DNA: TGTGCCAGCAGTGATGGGGGGCCTGAAAAACTGTTTTTT. Translating gives CASSDGGPEKLFF.